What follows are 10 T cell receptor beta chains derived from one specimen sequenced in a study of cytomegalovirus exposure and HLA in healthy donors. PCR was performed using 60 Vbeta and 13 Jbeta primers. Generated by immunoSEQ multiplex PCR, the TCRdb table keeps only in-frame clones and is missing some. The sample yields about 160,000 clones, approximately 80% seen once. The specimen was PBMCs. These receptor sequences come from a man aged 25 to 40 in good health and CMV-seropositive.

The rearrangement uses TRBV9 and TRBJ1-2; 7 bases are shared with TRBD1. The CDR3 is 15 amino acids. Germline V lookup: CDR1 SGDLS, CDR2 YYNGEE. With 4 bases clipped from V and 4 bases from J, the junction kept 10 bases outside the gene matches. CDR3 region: CASSPRQGPVYGYTF. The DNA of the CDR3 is TGTGCCAGCAGCCCACGACAGGGCCCGGTCTATGGCTACACCTTC.

For the CDR3, the DNA is TGTGCCAGCAGCTCGGACGGGAGCATTACCGGGGAGCTGTTTTTT. It encodes CASSSDGSITGELFF. The V gene is TRBV11-3, the J gene TRBJ2-2; D is possibly TRBD2 (6 bases). CDR1 is SGHNT, CDR2 YENEEA, per germline. Trimming took 4 bases from V and 5 from J, leaving 14 bases between them. The CDR3 consists of 15 residues.

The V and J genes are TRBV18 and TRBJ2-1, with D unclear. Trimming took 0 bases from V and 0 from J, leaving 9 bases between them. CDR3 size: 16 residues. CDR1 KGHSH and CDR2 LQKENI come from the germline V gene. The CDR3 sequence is CASSPPRQSSYNEQFF. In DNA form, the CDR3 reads TGTGCCAGCTCACCACCGAGGCAGAGCTCCTACAATGAGCAGTTCTTC.

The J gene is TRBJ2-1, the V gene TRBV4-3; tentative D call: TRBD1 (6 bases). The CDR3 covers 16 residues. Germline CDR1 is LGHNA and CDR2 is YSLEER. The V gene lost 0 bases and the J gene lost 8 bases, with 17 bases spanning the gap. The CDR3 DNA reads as TGCGCCAGCAGCCAAGATGAGGGGGTCCGGACGGATGAGCAGTTCTTC. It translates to CASSQDEGVRTDEQFF.

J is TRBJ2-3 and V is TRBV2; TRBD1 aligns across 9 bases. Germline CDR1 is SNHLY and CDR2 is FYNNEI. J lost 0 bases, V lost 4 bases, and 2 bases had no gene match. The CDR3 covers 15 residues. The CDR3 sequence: CASSGQGESTDTQYF. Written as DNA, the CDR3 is TGTGCCAGCAGTGGACAGGGGGAGAGCACAGATACGCAGTATTTT.

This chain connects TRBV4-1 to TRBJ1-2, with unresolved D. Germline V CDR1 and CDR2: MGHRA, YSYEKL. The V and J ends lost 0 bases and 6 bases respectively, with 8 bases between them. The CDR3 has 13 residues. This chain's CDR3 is CASSQEPQNGYTF. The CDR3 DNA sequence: TGCGCCAGCAGCCAAGAACCACAGAATGGCTACACCTTC.

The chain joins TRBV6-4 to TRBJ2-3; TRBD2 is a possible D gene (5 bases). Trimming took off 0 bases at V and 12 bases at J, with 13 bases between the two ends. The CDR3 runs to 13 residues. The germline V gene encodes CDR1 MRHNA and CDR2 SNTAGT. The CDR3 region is CASSDSGGITQYF. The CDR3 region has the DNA TGTGCCAGCAGTGACTCAGGAGGCATTACCCAGTATTTT.

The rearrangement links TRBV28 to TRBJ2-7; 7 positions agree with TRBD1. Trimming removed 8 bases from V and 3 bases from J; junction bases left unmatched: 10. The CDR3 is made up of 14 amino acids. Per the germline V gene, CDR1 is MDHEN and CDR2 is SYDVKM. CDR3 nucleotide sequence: TGTGCCAGCGGAACAGGGGAGTCCAGCTACGAGCAGTACTTC. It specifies CASGTGESSYEQYF. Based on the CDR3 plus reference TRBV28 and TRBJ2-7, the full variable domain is DVKVTQSSRYLVKRTGEKVFLECVQDMDHENMFWYRQDPGLGLRLIYFSYDVKMKEKGDIPEGYSVSREKKERFSLILESASTNQTSMYLCASGTGESSYEQYFGPGTRLTVT.

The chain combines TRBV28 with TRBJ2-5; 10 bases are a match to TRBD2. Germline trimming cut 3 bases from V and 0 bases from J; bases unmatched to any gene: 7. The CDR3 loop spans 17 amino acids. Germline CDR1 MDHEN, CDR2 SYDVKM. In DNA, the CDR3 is TGTGCCAGCAGTTTGCTGGGCCTAGCGGGGGACCAAGAGACCCAGTACTTC. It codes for CASSLLGLAGDQETQYF.

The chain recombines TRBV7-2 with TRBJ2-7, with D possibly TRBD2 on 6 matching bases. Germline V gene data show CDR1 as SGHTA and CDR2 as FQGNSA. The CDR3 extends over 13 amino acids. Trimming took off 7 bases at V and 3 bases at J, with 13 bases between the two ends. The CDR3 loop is CASTWEDFYEQYF. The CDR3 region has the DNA TGTGCCAGCACCTGGGAGGATTTCTACGAGCAGTACTTC.